Below are 28 T cell receptor beta chains sequenced from a single sample in a study of blood T cell repertoires in COVID-19. Sequencing was performed with immunoSEQ multiplex PCR; in TCRdb, only in-frame clones are kept and a portion is missing. The sample has tens of thousands of clones, 89% seen once. The sample taken for sequencing was peripheral blood. The receptors stem from a woman aged 45-60 years with active COVID-19.

J is TRBJ2-7 and V is TRBV9, with TRBD1 matching over 8 bases. The germline V gene encodes CDR1 SGDLS and CDR2 YYNGEE. Germline trimming cut 3 bases from V and 3 bases from J; bases unmatched to any gene: 8. The CDR3 is 15 amino acids. CDR3 sequence reads: CASSADQGAVYEQYF. CDR3 in DNA: TGTGCCAGCAGCGCCGACCAGGGGGCGGTCTACGAGCAGTACTTC.

J is TRBJ1-5 and V is TRBV28; no definite D call. Germline CDR1 and CDR2: MDHEN and SYDVKM. Deletions cut 5 bases from V and 0 bases from J, with 14 bases between. This CDR3 region has 16 residues. The CDR3 DNA reads as TGTGCCAGCAGTCCTAGCGGGCTTTATAGCAATCAGCCCCAGCATTTT. Translation gives CASSPSGLYSNQPQHF.

The chain links TRBV3-1 (or the pseudogene TRBV3-2) to TRBJ2-7; 8 bases are a match to TRBD1. This CDR3 has 18 amino acids. Trimming removed 2 bases from V and 4 bases from J; junction bases left unmatched: 16. Germline values: CDR1 LGHDT, CDR2 YNNKEL (reference sequence). Here the CDR3 reads CASSQISGGGLAAYEQYF. For the CDR3, the DNA is TGTGCCAGCAGCCAAATCTCAGGGGGCGGCCTAGCCGCATACGAGCAGTACTTC.

The gene calls are TRBV7-3 and TRBJ2-6, with 8 bases that match TRBD1. CDR1 and CDR2 (germline): SGHTA, FQGTGA. V trimming: 4 bases; J trimming: 4 bases; junction bases outside the gene matches: 3. This CDR3 is 15 amino acids long. CDR3 protein: CASSSRGLGANVLTF. In nucleotides, the CDR3 is TGTGCCAGCAGCTCCAGGGGGCTCGGGGCCAACGTCCTGACTTTC.

The J gene is TRBJ2-7, the V gene TRBV2, with 11 nucleotides matching TRBD2. V lost 5 bases and J lost 6; bases outside the gene matches: 3. Germline V CDR1 and CDR2: SNHLY, FYNNEI. The CDR3 is 13 amino acids. The CDR3 spells CASSPLAGGEQYF. CDR3 DNA sequence: TGTGCCAGCAGTCCCCTAGCGGGAGGCGAGCAGTACTTC.

This rearrangement joins TRBV30 to TRBJ2-4, with 7 nucleotides matching TRBD2. The CDR3 extends over 12 amino acids. Germline CDR1 GTSNPN, CDR2 SVGIG (reference sequence). The DNA of the CDR3 is TGTGCTTTGCGGGGGGCCAAAAACATTCAGTACTTC. Its translation: CALRGAKNIQYF.

The chain couples TRBV25-1 to TRBJ1-1; TRBD1 aligns across 8 bases. This CDR3 has 13 residues. V shed 4 bases, J shed 7 bases, and the junction held 5 bases outside the gene matches. Germline V lookup: CDR1 MGHDK, CDR2 SYGVNS. CDR3 amino acids: CASSVAGGLEAFF. The CDR3 DNA reads TGTGCCAGCAGTGTAGCAGGGGGCCTTGAAGCTTTCTTT.

The gene calls are TRBV5-4 and TRBJ2-5; 12 bases are a match to TRBD2. The CDR3 totals 15 residues. The junction had 3 bases not matched to a gene; V was cut back by 1 base and J by 5 bases. Germline loops: CDR1 SGHNT, CDR2 YYREEE (reference sequence). The CDR3 spells CASSLTSGGSETQYF. In DNA form, the CDR3 reads TGTGCCAGCAGCTTGACTAGCGGGGGGTCGGAGACCCAGTACTTC.

For the CDR3, the DNA is TGTGCCAGCAGCCCAAATCCTAGACTAGCGGGAGGTGGAGATACGCAGTATTTT. The encoded protein is CASSPNPRLAGGGDTQYF. V usage is TRBV3-1 (or the pseudogene TRBV3-2) and J usage is TRBJ2-3; 13 bases fit TRBD2. CDR3 length: 18 amino acids. Germline CDR1 is LGHDT and CDR2 is YNNKEL (reference sequence). V was clipped by 4 bases and J by 5 bases; unmatched bases: 12.

This clone was found once. V gene TRBV30 combines with J gene TRBJ2-2; D remains unclear. Per germline, CDR1 GTSNPN and CDR2 SVGIG (reference sequence). The length of the CDR3 is 12 residues. Trimming removed 7 bases from V and 2 bases from J, with 8 bases in between. CDR3 nucleotides: TGTGCCTTGGTGCTAAACACCGGGGAGCTGTTTTTT. Amino acid sequence: CALVLNTGELFF.

This clone was seen a single time. The gene calls are TRBV7-3 and TRBJ2-2, with 7 bases fitting TRBD1. Trimming removed 5 bases from V and 4 bases from J; junction bases left unmatched: 7. This CDR3 region has 15 residues. Germline CDR1 reads SGHTA; CDR2 reads FQGTGA. The CDR3 sequence: CASSPQTGLTGELFF. The CDR3 DNA follows: TGTGCCAGCAGCCCCCAGACAGGGCTCACCGGGGAGCTGTTTTTT.

The rearrangement joins TRBV30 to TRBJ1-4, with D uncertain. V lost 4 bases to trimming and J lost 7 bases, with 13 bases between them. Germline CDR1 GTSNPN, CDR2 SVGIG (reference sequence). The CDR3 contains 13 residues. Here the CDR3 DNA reads TGTGCCTGGAACGGGGAGCGGGCTGAAAAACTGTTTTTT. Translation: CAWNGERAEKLFF.

This chain connects TRBV5-1 to TRBJ2-3; the match to TRBD2 covers 11 bases. Germline V lookup: CDR1 SGHRS, CDR2 YFSETQ. The CDR3 extends over 17 amino acids. Losses at the gene ends were 1 base for V and 4 bases for J; bases not matched to a gene: 8. Here the CDR3 DNA reads TGCGCCAGCAGCTTGTTATTAGCGGGAGGGAGTCCAGATACGCAGTATTTT. This gives the protein CASSLLLAGGSPDTQYF.

The CDR3 loop is CASSETWSNTEAFF. Here the CDR3 DNA reads TGTGCCAGCAGCGAAACATGGTCGAACACTGAAGCTTTCTTT. The rearrangement links TRBV9 to TRBJ1-1; D gene unclear. Trimming pared 3 bases from V and 1 base from J, leaving 10 bases between. The CDR3 sequence is 14 residues long. Germline V gene sequence: CDR1 SGDLS, CDR2 YYNGEE. Drawing the rest from reference TRBV9 and TRBJ1-1, the complete variable domain is DSGVTQTPKHLITATGQRVTLRCSPRSGDLSVYWYQQSLDQGLQFLIQYYNGEERAKGNILERFSAQQFPDLHSELNLSSLELGDSALYFCASSETWSNTEAFFGQGTRLTVV.

V usage is TRBV7-2 and J usage is TRBJ1-5, with TRBD1 identical over 7 bases. The CDR3 spans 14 residues. Germline V gene sequence: CDR1 SGHTA, CDR2 FQGNSA. The V and J ends lost 8 bases and 4 bases, in that order; junction bases with no gene match: 8. The CDR3 DNA reads TGTGCCAGCTCGGGACAGCCCTCGAATCAGCCCCAGCATTTT. Translated, it gives CASSGQPSNQPQHF.

This clone was recorded once. V gene TRBV6-2 or TRBV6-3 combines with J gene TRBJ2-7, with 11 bases identical to TRBD2. V lost 6 bases, J lost 4 bases, and 17 bases stayed unmatched. Germline CDR1 and CDR2: MNHEY and SVGEGT. The CDR3 has 18 residues. Here the CDR3 reads CASSLTYGTSGRGYEQYF. As DNA, the CDR3 is TGTGCCAGCAGCCTGACATATGGCACTAGCGGGAGAGGATACGAGCAGTACTTC.

The V call is TRBV6-5, the J call TRBJ2-7, with 7 bases lining up with TRBD2. Germline CDR1 is MNHEY and CDR2 is SVGAGI. V shed 5 bases and J 2 bases; nucleotides not matched to a gene: 6. The CDR3 loop spans 14 amino acids. CDR3 loop: CASSRRDYPYEQYF. CDR3 nucleotide sequence: TGTGCCAGCAGTCGCCGGGACTACCCCTACGAGCAGTACTTC.

The rearrangement joins TRBV5-4 to TRBJ2-5; TRBD2 matches 8 bases. Trimming at V came to 1 base and at J to 5 bases, leaving 4 bases not matched to a gene. CDR3 length: 14 amino acids. CDR1 SGHNT and CDR2 YYREEE come from the germline V gene (reference sequence). The CDR3 region is CASSLSGSRETQYF. CDR3 in DNA: TGTGCCAGCAGCTTGAGCGGGAGTCGGGAGACCCAGTACTTC.

The V and J genes are TRBV24-1 and TRBJ2-5; the match to TRBD2 covers 12 bases. The CDR3 spans 17 residues. The V gene's germline CDR1 is KGHDR and CDR2 SFDVKD. The trim removed 9 bases at V and 2 bases at J, leaving 12 bases unmatched. The CDR3 loop is CATGKGLAGRGQETQYF. Written as DNA, the CDR3 is TGTGCCACCGGGAAGGGACTAGCGGGCCGGGGGCAAGAGACCCAGTACTTC.

This chain uses TRBV2 with TRBJ2-7; maybe TRBD1 (6 bases). Per the germline V gene, CDR1 is SNHLY and CDR2 is FYNNEI. V dropped 5 bases and J dropped 3 bases, with 11 bases sitting between them. This CDR3 is built from 13 residues. CDR3 region: CASSSTGLYEQYF. The CDR3 DNA reads TGTGCCAGCAGTTCAACAGGGCTCTACGAGCAGTACTTC.

The chain combines TRBV5-6 with TRBJ2-1, with TRBD2 matching over 8 bases. In germline, CDR1 is SGHDT, CDR2 YYEEEE. The V and J ends lost 2 bases and 6 bases, in that order; junction bases with no gene match: 13. There are 17 residues in the CDR3. CDR3 protein: CASSFGTGGPFSNEQFF. The CDR3 nucleotides are TGTGCCAGCAGCTTCGGAACGGGAGGGCCTTTCAGCAATGAGCAGTTCTTC.

The CDR3, as DNA: TGTGCCTGGAATTCCGGGACAGGGTCCGGGGAGCTGTTTTTT. Residues: CAWNSGTGSGELFF. The chain joins TRBV30 to TRBJ2-2, with TRBD1 matching over 9 bases. Germline CDR1 reads GTSNPN; CDR2 reads SVGIG (reference sequence). The CDR3 is made up of 14 amino acids. V shed 4 bases, J shed 6 bases, and the junction held 6 bases outside the gene matches.

The V and J genes are TRBV27 and TRBJ2-1; TRBD2 is a possible D gene (5 bases). The CDR3 has 13 amino acids. V shed 4 bases and J shed 12 bases, with 16 bases lying between them. Germline V gives CDR1 MNHEY, CDR2 SMNVEV (reference sequence). The DNA of the CDR3 is TGTGCCAGCAGTTCTTACGAGGGCCTTTGGCAGTTCTTC. This encodes CASSSYEGLWQFF.

The chain has TRBV29-1 and TRBJ2-2, with 10 bases matching TRBD1. Losses at the gene ends were 6 bases for V and 0 bases for J; bases not matched to a gene: 4. Germline CDR1 is SQVTM and CDR2 is ANQGSEA. CDR3 length: 15 residues. The CDR3 DNA sequence: TGCAGCGTGACGGACAGGGGGGCGAACACCGGGGAGCTGTTTTTT. The encoded protein is CSVTDRGANTGELFF.

This clone was counted a few times. V gene TRBV6-5 combines with J gene TRBJ1-1; tentative D call: TRBD1 (5 bases). CDR3 length: 12 residues. V was clipped by 4 bases and J by 8 bases, with 11 bases between them. CDR1 and CDR2 (germline): MNHEY, SVGAGI. The CDR3 sequence is CASSFPRGEAFF. The CDR3 DNA reads TGTGCCAGCAGTTTCCCAAGGGGAGAAGCTTTCTTT.

This chain links TRBV3-1 (or the pseudogene TRBV3-2) with TRBJ1-6; D is possibly TRBD1 (6 bases). The CDR3 totals 14 residues. V was cut by 2 bases and J by 6 bases, with 8 bases left in between. Looked up from germline, CDR1 is LGHDT and CDR2 is YNNKEL (reference sequence). The CDR3 DNA follows: TGTGCCAGCAGCCAACTACAGGGTAATTCACCCCTCCACTTT. Translating gives CASSQLQGNSPLHF.

The V and J genes are TRBV5-6 and TRBJ1-1; 9 nucleotides match TRBD1. The V and J ends lost 4 bases and 3 bases, in that order; junction bases with no gene match: 7. This CDR3 is 15 amino acids long. Germline V gene sequence: CDR1 SGHDT, CDR2 YYEEEE. CDR3 coding DNA: TGTGCCAGCAGCCCTAGGGACAGGGTAGACACTGAAGCTTTCTTT. Its translation: CASSPRDRVDTEAFF.

This clone was detected once. The V gene is TRBV3-1 (or the pseudogene TRBV3-2), the J gene TRBJ2-3; 10 nucleotides agree with TRBD2. J was trimmed by 1 base and V by 4 bases; bases with no gene match: 2. Germline CDR1 reads LGHDT; CDR2 reads YNNKEL (reference sequence). The CDR3 loop spans 15 amino acids. The CDR3 sequence is CASSPGLAGTDTQYF. DNA of the CDR3: TGTGCCAGCAGCCCCGGACTAGCGGGCACAGATACGCAGTATTTT.